The clone carrying this TCR beta chain was counted a few times. This sample stems from a study of technical replicates of blood from a handful of donors. Produced via immunoSEQ multiplex PCR; TCRdb's table is partial and in-frame only. In the table there are approximately 12,000 clones, 80% to 90% of which are singletons. The CDR3 sequence is 15 residues long. The germline V gene encodes CDR1 LNHDA and CDR2 SQIVND (reference sequence). Trimming cost V 5 bases and J 1 base; bases outside gene matches: 6. The sample taken for sequencing was PBMCs. The receptor was isolated from a human donor in good health. The gene calls are TRBV19 and TRBJ2-7; 9 bases are shared with TRBD1. The CDR3 region has the DNA TGTGCCAGTAGTTTTGGGACAGGGCTTTCCTACGAGCAGTACTTC. Amino acid sequence: CASSFGTGLSYEQYF.